This T cell receptor beta chain was found in a study of T cell responses to AZD1222 COVID-19 vaccine. Study outcomes and limitations: Clonal diversity may have been underestimated in mostly white British donors. Just a handful of AZD1222 recipients were seropositive at baseline.

The germline CDR1 and CDR2 sequences are MDHEN and SYDVKM. V lost 2 bases, J lost 11 bases, and 12 bases lay in between. The CDR3 spans 12 residues. With respect to this clone: The antigen is not known.

The repertoire was sequenced with immunoSEQ multiplex PCR; TCRdb's copy has only in-frame clones and lacks some. The repertoire holds 130,000 or so clones, with 85% to 95% as singletons. The rearrangement joins TRBV28 to TRBJ1-1, with no clear D. This specimen consisted of peripheral blood, obtained on day 0 of AZD1222 vaccination. The receptor's source is an adult in good health. For the CDR3, the DNA is TGTGCCAGCAGTTTACGGGTCGGGTACGCTTTCTTT. Protein product: CASSLRVGYAFF.